The 29 T cell receptor beta chains below come from one sample, sequenced in a study of OX40 agonist ivuxolimab in advanced cancers. Clones were sequenced by immunoSEQ multiplex PCR, and TCRdb holds only the in-frame ones, with some missing. The sample consists of roughly 56,000 clones, approximately 80% of them appearing once. The source material was CD4+ or CD8+ T cells sorted from blood, sampled in a trial of the OX40 agonist ivuxolimab. The origin of the receptors is an adult with an advanced solid tumor such as melanoma, head and neck, liver or kidney cancer.

The chain uses TRBV7-9 and TRBJ2-7; 12 bases fit TRBD2. Germline loops: CDR1 SEHNR, CDR2 FQNEAQ (reference sequence). V was clipped by 7 bases and J by 10 bases; unmatched bases: 14. The CDR3 is 15 amino acids. The CDR3 here is CASTLPTSGRSPQYF. CDR3 coding DNA: TGTGCCAGCACCCTTCCCACTAGCGGGAGGTCCCCCCAGTACTTC.

The gene calls are TRBV6-6 and TRBJ1-4; 7 nucleotides match TRBD1. Germline V lookup: CDR1 MNHNY, CDR2 SVGAGI (reference sequence). Trimming removed 6 bases from V and 7 bases from J; junction bases left unmatched: 8. There are 14 residues in the CDR3. CDR3 sequence (DNA): TGTGCCAGCAGCCGAGGGGGCAGTGGTGAAAAACTGTTTTTT. It codes for CASSRGGSGEKLFF.

The V call is TRBV7-9, the J call TRBJ1-6, with no clear D. In germline, CDR1 is SEHNR, CDR2 FQNEAQ (reference sequence). Deletions cut 1 base from V and 7 bases from J, with 2 bases between. This CDR3 is built from 12 residues. CDR3 in amino acids: CASSLENSPLHF. DNA of the CDR3: TGTGCCAGCAGCTTAGAGAATTCACCCCTCCACTTT.

This clone was detected only once. V and J are TRBV6-5 and TRBJ1-4; D perhaps matches TRBD1 (6 bases). The length of the CDR3 is 11 residues. Trimming shortened V by 6 bases and J by 7 bases, and 6 bases separated the two germline ends. Germline CDR1 is MNHEY and CDR2 is SVGAGI. The chain's CDR3 is CASSRGEKLFF. CDR3 coding DNA: TGTGCCAGCAGCAGGGGTGAAAAACTGTTTTTT.

This chain links TRBV19 with TRBJ2-7; no clear D gene. Germline V gene data show CDR1 as LNHDA and CDR2 as SQIVND (reference sequence). This CDR3 is built from 16 residues. Deletions cut 10 bases from V and 2 bases from J, with 24 bases between. CDR3 DNA sequence: TGTGCCAATAGCCCCCAAAGGACGGTCCTAACCTACGAGCAGTACTTC. Protein sequence: CANSPQRTVLTYEQYF.

This chain links TRBV7-2 with TRBJ1-1, with 8 bases lining up with TRBD1. Trimming removed 1 base from V and 1 base from J; junction bases left unmatched: 11. Germline assignment: CDR1 SGHTA and CDR2 FQGNSA. CDR3 length: 18 residues. As DNA, the CDR3 is TGTGCCAGCAGCTTAGTTCGCAGGGGGCGGCTCGCGAACACTGAAGCTTTCTTT. Residues: CASSLVRRGRLANTEAFF.

This sequence joins TRBV18 and TRBJ1-2, with TRBD1 matching over 9 bases. This CDR3 contains 14 residues. Per germline, CDR1 KGHSH and CDR2 LQKENI. With V trimmed by 6 bases and J by 8 bases, 10 bases remained unmatched. CDR3 sequence (DNA): TGTGCCAGCTCTCTAGGGACAGGGCGAGGCGGCTACACCTTC. Translation: CASSLGTGRGGYTF.

V gene TRBV9 combines with J gene TRBJ2-7; D is ambiguous. CDR3 size: 15 residues. V lost 1 base to trimming and J lost 2 bases, with 13 bases between them. CDR1 SGDLS and CDR2 YYNGEE come from the germline V gene. CDR3 sequence: CASSVHHSGAYEQYF. The CDR3 DNA is TGTGCCAGCAGCGTACACCACTCTGGGGCCTACGAGCAGTACTTC.

The chain has TRBV7-8 and TRBJ2-7; perhaps D is TRBD1 or TRBD2 (6 bases each). Per germline, CDR1 SGHVS and CDR2 FQNEAQ. V lost 5 bases to trimming and J lost 2 bases, with 19 bases between them. The CDR3 extends over 16 amino acids. CDR3 bases: TGTGCCAGCAGCCAAATCCAGGGGACTCCGGCCTACGAGCAGTACTTC. Protein: CASSQIQGTPAYEQYF.

The table lists this clone with a count of one. The V call is TRBV27, the J call TRBJ2-5; tentative D call: TRBD2 (6 bases). V lost 7 bases and J 4 bases, leaving 22 bases between the germline ends. Germline CDR1 and CDR2: MNHEY and SMNVEV (reference sequence). The CDR3 is 16 amino acids. CDR3 sequence (DNA): TGTGCCAGCACAGCGGGTAGGGGCAGCTTGGGAGAGACCCAGTACTTC. It specifies CASTAGRGSLGETQYF.

The chain recombines TRBV6-6 with TRBJ2-7; D is undetermined. Germline-derived CDR1 and CDR2 are MNHNY and SVGAGI (reference sequence). V was shortened by 7 bases and J by 2 bases, with 15 bases between the two germline ends. This CDR3 has 14 residues. CDR3 DNA sequence: TGTGCCAGCAATGCCAGGATCGTTACCTACGAGCAGTACTTC. Translated, it gives CASNARIVTYEQYF.

The chain joins TRBV11-3 to TRBJ1-6; 7 bases line up with TRBD1. The CDR3 spans 14 residues. Germline trimming cut 4 bases from V and 10 bases from J; bases unmatched to any gene: 7. The V gene's germline CDR1 is SGHNT and CDR2 YENEEA. The CDR3 reads CASSWDSLGSPLHF. CDR3 in DNA: TGTGCCAGCAGCTGGGACAGCCTAGGCTCACCCCTCCACTTT.

The chain couples TRBV19 to TRBJ2-2; D is unclear. With 7 bases removed from V and 2 bases from J, the gap between germline ends came to 8 bases. Germline CDR1 LNHDA, CDR2 SQIVND (reference sequence). The CDR3 runs to 13 residues. CDR3 sequence: CASTVTNTGELFF. CDR3 nucleotides: TGTGCCAGTACGGTAACCAACACCGGGGAGCTGTTTTTT.

The chain carries TRBV7-6 and TRBJ2-1, with D perhaps matching TRBD2 (5 bases). There are 15 residues in the CDR3. Germline V gene lookup returns CDR1 SGHVS and CDR2 FNYEAQ. Trimming pared 1 base from V and 5 bases from J, leaving 12 bases between. CDR3 DNA: TGTGCCAGCAGCTTAGGTGGAGGCAGGCACAATGAGCAGTTCTTC. Translated: CASSLGGGRHNEQFF.

The chain uses TRBV2 and TRBJ1-5; TRBD1 aligns across 7 bases. Germline CDR1 SNHLY, CDR2 FYNNEI. This CDR3 region has 16 residues. V trimming: 5 bases; J trimming: 3 bases; junction bases outside the gene matches: 10. The DNA of the CDR3 is TGTGCCAGCAGTCCGAACGGGGGACAGATCAATCAGCCCCAGCATTTT. Translating gives CASSPNGGQINQPQHF.

V and J are TRBV5-1 and TRBJ1-4; 11 bases match TRBD1. CDR3 length: 17 residues. The germline V gene encodes CDR1 SGHRS and CDR2 YFSETQ. V lost 4 bases, J lost 2 bases, and 7 bases stayed unmatched. In DNA, the CDR3 is TGCGCCAGCAGCGTGGACAGGGGGCTCGGGACTAATGAAAAACTGTTTTTT. Residues: CASSVDRGLGTNEKLFF. Full variable domain (outside the CDR3, taken from reference TRBV5-1 and TRBJ1-4): KAGVTQTPRYLIKTRGQQVTLSCSPISGHRSVSWYQQTPGQGLQFLFEYFSETQRNKGNFPGRFSGRQFSNSRSEMNVSTLELGDSALYLCASSVDRGLGTNEKLFFGSGTQLSVL.

V gene TRBV5-6 combines with J gene TRBJ1-6; D uncertain. Per germline, CDR1 SGHDT and CDR2 YYEEEE. CDR3 length: 14 residues. The V end lost 0 bases, the J end lost 6 bases, and 7 bases lay between the germline ends. In DNA, the CDR3 is TGTGCCAGCAGCTTGGTAGCGTTTAATTCACCCCTCCACTTT. It is translated as CASSLVAFNSPLHF.

The chain has TRBV5-6 and TRBJ2-5; maybe TRBD2 (6 bases). CDR1 is SGHDT and CDR2 is YYEEEE in the germline V gene. The CDR3 runs 13 residues. Trimming removed 3 bases from V and 4 bases from J, with 10 bases in between. The CDR3 spells CASSWGVGETQYF. CDR3 nucleotides: TGTGCCAGCAGCTGGGGGGTAGGAGAGACCCAGTACTTC.

The chain links TRBV2 to TRBJ1-3, with 7 positions matching TRBD1. J was trimmed by 4 bases and V by 7 bases; bases with no gene match: 4. This CDR3 spans 13 amino acids. The germline V gene has CDR1 SNHLY and CDR2 FYNNEI. The CDR3 bases are TGTGCCAGCACTCGGGACAGAGGAAACACCATATATTTT. Protein sequence: CASTRDRGNTIYF.

The chain has TRBV5-1 and TRBJ1-2; D gene uncertain. Germline assignment: CDR1 SGHRS and CDR2 YFSETQ. The V and J ends lost 1 base and 1 base respectively, with 11 bases between them. There are 15 residues in the CDR3. CDR3 in DNA: TGCGCCAGCAGCTTGTTGTCAGAAAGTAACTATGGCTACACCTTC. It yields the protein CASSLLSESNYGYTF. Together with reference TRBV5-1 and TRBJ1-2, the CDR3 gives the full variable domain: KAGVTQTPRYLIKTRGQQVTLSCSPISGHRSVSWYQQTPGQGLQFLFEYFSETQRNKGNFPGRFSGRQFSNSRSEMNVSTLELGDSALYLCASSLLSESNYGYTFGSGTRLTVV.

The chain links TRBV11-3 to TRBJ1-2; 9 nucleotides line up with TRBD1. Looked up from germline, CDR1 is SGHNT and CDR2 is YENEEA. J gave up 8 bases and V 5 bases, and 9 bases lay outside the gene matches. The CDR3 totals 14 residues. The CDR3 DNA reads as TGTGCCAGCAGCCCACCGCGGACAGGGGTAGGCTACACCTTC. It translates to CASSPPRTGVGYTF.

This clone was seen just once. This chain links TRBV6-5 with TRBJ1-6; tentatively, D is TRBD1 (5 bases). CDR1 is MNHEY, CDR2 SVGAGI, per germline. The CDR3 is made up of 15 amino acids. V lost 2 bases and J 4 bases, leaving 9 bases between the germline ends. The DNA for the CDR3 is TGTGCCAGCAGTTACAGGAGACAGTATAATTCACCCCTCCACTTT. Translated: CASSYRRQYNSPLHF.

This clone has a handful of counts. The V gene is TRBV6-5, the J gene TRBJ1-2; possibly TRBD1 for D (5 bases). In germline, CDR1 is MNHEY, CDR2 SVGAGI. V was pared by 6 bases and J by 3 bases, with 17 bases between. This CDR3 contains 15 residues. The CDR3: CASSMGRGEDYGYTF. The CDR3 bases are TGTGCCAGCAGCATGGGTAGGGGCGAAGACTATGGCTACACCTTC.

The rearrangement joins TRBV20-1 to TRBJ1-1; D is uncertain. CDR1 is DFQATT, CDR2 SNEGSKA, per germline (reference sequence). Trimming cost V 7 bases and J 8 bases, with 14 bases left between them. CDR3 length equals 11 residues. CDR3 nucleotides: TGCAGTGGAGTTAAGGATTGGGAAGCTTTCTTT. Translation: CSGVKDWEAFF.

The chain joins TRBV28 to TRBJ1-3, with D possibly TRBD1 on 5 matching bases. Germline V gene sequence: CDR1 MDHEN, CDR2 SYDVKM. This CDR3 contains 14 residues. The CDR3 sequence is CGTRVGETGNTIYF. CDR3 bases: TGTGGCACGCGAGTAGGGGAAACTGGAAACACCATATATTTT.

The gene calls are TRBV6-5 and TRBJ2-5; 7 positions match TRBD1. The germline V gene encodes CDR1 MNHEY and CDR2 SVGAGI. The CDR3 is made up of 16 amino acids. V lost 0 bases, J lost 1 base, and 5 bases stayed unmatched. The CDR3 DNA reads TGTGCCAGCAGTTACTCGTTGGGACAGATCCAAGAGACCCAGTACTTC. Amino acid sequence: CASSYSLGQIQETQYF.

About this clone: Mismatch with germline at one junction end may stem from a read error. V and J are TRBV15 and TRBJ1-2; 8 nucleotides align to TRBD1. Germline CDR1 and CDR2: LNHNV and YYDKDF (reference sequence). The CDR3 sequence is 12 residues long. The CDR3 spells CATSRGTGRPGF. CDR3 DNA: TGTGCCACCAGCAGAGGGACAGGGCGACCGGGCTTC.

This chain joins TRBV6-5 and TRBJ1-4; D may be TRBD1 (6 bases). The CDR3 loop spans 14 amino acids. Germline V CDR1 and CDR2: MNHEY, SVGAGI. V was pared by 0 bases and J by 8 bases, with 10 bases between. Here the CDR3 DNA reads TGTGCCAGCAGTTACTCAACAGGGAAGGAAAAACTGTTTTTT. Protein: CASSYSTGKEKLFF.

V usage is TRBV4-3 and J usage is TRBJ2-3; D possibly corresponds to TRBD2 (6 bases). Trimming pared 1 base from V and 0 bases from J, leaving 11 bases between. Germline loops: CDR1 LGHNA, CDR2 YSLEER. This CDR3 is built from 16 residues. CDR3 residues: CASSQGLDLSTDTQYF. Here the CDR3 DNA reads TGCGCCAGCAGCCAAGGACTAGACCTTAGCACAGATACGCAGTATTTT.